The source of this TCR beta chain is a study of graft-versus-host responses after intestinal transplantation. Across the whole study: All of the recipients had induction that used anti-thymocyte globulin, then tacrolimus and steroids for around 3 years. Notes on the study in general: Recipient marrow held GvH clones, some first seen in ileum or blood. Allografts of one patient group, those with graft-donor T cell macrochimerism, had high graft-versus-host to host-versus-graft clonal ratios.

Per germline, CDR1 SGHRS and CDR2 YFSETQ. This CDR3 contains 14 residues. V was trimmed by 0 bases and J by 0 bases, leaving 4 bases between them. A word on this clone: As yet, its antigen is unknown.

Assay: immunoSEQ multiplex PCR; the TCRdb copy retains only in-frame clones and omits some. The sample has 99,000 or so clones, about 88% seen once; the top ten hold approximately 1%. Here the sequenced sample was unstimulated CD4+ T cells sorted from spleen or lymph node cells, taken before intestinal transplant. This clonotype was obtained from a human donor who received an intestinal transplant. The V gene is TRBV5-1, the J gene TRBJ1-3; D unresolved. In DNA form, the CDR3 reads TGCGCCAGCAGCTTGGATGTCTCTGGAAACACCATATATTTT. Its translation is CASSLDVSGNTIYF.